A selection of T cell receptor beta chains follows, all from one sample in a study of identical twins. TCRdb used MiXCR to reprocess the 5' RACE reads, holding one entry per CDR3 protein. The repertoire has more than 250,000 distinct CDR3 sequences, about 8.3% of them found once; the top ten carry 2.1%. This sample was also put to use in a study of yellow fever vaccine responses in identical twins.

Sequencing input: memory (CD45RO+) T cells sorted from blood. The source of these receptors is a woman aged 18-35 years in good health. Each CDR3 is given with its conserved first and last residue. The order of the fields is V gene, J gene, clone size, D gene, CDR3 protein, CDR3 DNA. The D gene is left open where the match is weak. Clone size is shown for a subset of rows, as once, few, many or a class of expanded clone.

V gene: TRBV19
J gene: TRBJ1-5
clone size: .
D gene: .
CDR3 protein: CASSKLANKYTDTQHF
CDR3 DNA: TGTGCCAGTAGTAAACTAGCGAATAAATACACAGATACGCAGCATTTT

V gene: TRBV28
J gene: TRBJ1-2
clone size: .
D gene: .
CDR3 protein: CASTGNRVYGYTF
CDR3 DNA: TGTGCCAGCACGGGAAATCGGGTCTATGGCTACACCTTC

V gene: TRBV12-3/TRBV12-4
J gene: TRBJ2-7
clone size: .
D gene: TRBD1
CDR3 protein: CAISYIFRGQGGSYEQYF
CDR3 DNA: TGTGCCATCAGCTACATCTTCAGAGGACAGGGGGGATCCTACGAGCAGTACTTC

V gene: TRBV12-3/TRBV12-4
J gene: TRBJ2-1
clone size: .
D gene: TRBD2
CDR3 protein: CASSLALEGLAVYNEQFF
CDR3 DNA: TGTGCCAGCAGTTTAGCGCTGGAAGGGCTAGCGGTTTACAATGAGCAGTTCTTC

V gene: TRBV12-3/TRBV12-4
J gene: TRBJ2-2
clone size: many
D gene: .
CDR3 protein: CASSFGGAGTGELFF
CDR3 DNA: TGTGCCAGCAGTTTTGGGGGGGCCGGCACCGGGGAGCTGTTTTTT

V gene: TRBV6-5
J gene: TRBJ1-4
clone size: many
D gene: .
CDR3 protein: CASSWRQGSEKLFF
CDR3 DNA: TGTGCCAGCAGTTGGCGTCAGGGGAGTGAAAAACTGTTTTTT

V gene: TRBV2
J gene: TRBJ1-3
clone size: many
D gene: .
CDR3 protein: CASSEYKGGTNTIYF
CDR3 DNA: TGTGCCAGCAGTGAATATAAGGGTGGGACAAACACCATATATTTT

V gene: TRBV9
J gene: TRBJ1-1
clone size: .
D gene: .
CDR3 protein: CASSVAGGGIEAFF
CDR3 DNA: TGTGCCAGCAGCGTAGCCGGCGGAGGGATTGAAGCTTTCTTT

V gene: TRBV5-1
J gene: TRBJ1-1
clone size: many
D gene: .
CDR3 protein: CASRQANTEAFF
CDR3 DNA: TGCGCCAGCAGACAGGCGAACACTGAAGCTTTCTTT

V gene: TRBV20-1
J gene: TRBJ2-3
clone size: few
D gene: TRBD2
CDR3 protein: CSARGLAGGTDTQYF
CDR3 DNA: TGCAGTGCTAGGGGACTAGCGGGAGGCACAGATACGCAGTATTTT

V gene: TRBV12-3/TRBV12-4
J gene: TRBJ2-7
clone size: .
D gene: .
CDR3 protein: CASSPKQAGQAPYEQYF
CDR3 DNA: TGTGCCAGCAGCCCAAAACAAGCGGGCCAGGCCCCCTACGAGCAGTACTTC

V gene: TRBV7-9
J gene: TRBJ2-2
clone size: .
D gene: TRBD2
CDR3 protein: CASSAGTSAHTGELFF
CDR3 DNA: TGTGCCAGCAGCGCCGGGACTAGCGCCCACACCGGGGAGCTGTTTTTT

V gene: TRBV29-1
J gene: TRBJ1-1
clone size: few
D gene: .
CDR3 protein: CSVEELRGTEAFF
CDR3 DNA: TGCAGCGTTGAAGAATTGAGGGGCACTGAAGCTTTCTTT

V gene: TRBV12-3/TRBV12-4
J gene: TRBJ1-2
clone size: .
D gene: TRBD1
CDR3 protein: CASSSGTGRHYTF
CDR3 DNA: TGTGCCAGCAGCTCCGGGACAGGTCGTCACTACACCTTC

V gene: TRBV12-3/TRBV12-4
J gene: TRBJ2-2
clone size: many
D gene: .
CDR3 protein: CASSFRGASGELFF
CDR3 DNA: TGTGCCAGCAGTTTCCGAGGGGCTTCCGGGGAGCTGTTTTTT

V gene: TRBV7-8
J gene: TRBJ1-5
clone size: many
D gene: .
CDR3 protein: CASSLAYSNQPQHF
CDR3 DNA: TGTGCCAGCAGCTTGGCCTATAGCAATCAGCCCCAGCATTTT

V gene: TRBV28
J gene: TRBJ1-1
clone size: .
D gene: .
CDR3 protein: CASKPRDRNTEAFF
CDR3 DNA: TGTGCCAGCAAGCCGAGGGATAGGAACACTGAAGCTTTCTTT

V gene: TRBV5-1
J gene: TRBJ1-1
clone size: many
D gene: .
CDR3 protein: CASSTPGREAFF
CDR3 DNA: TGCGCCAGCAGCACACCGGGTCGCGAAGCTTTCTTT

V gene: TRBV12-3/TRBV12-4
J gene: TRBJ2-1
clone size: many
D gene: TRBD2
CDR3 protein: CASSLAQGGGAHNEQFF
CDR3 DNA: TGTGCCAGCAGTTTAGCGCAGGGCGGGGGGGCTCATAATGAGCAGTTCTTC

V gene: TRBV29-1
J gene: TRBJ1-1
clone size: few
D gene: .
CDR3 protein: CSVSGGTLNTEAFF
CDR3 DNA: TGCAGCGTTTCCGGGGGAACCCTGAACACTGAAGCTTTCTTT

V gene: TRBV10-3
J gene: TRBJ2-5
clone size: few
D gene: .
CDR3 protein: CAISDPDSKETQYF
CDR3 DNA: TGTGCCATCAGTGACCCGGACTCAAAAGAGACCCAGTACTTC

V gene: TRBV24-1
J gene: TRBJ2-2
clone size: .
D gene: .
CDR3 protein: CATRTQGAGELFF
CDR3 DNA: TGTGCCACCCGGACGCAGGGAGCCGGGGAGCTGTTTTTT

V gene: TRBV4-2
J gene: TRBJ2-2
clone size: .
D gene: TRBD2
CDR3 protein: CASSQAGGAGELFF
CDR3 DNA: TGTGCCAGCAGCCAAGCCGGGGGGGCCGGGGAGCTGTTTTTT

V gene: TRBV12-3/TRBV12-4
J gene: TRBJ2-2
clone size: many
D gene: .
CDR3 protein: CASSGRGSGELFF
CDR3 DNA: TGTGCCAGCAGTGGCAGGGGATCCGGGGAGCTGTTTTTT

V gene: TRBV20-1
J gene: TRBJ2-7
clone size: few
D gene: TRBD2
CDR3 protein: CSASPLAGGPGYEQYF
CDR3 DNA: TGCAGTGCTTCCCCACTAGCGGGAGGGCCGGGGTACGAGCAGTACTTC

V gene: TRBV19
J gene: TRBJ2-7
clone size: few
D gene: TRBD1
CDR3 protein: CASSTHYHRDRGIYEQYF
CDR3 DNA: TGTGCCAGTAGTACGCACTACCACCGGGACAGGGGTATCTACGAGCAGTACTTC

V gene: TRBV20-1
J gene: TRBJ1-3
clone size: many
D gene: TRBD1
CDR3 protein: CSARVSTGGSRNTIYF
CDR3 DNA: TGCAGTGCTAGAGTTTCGACAGGGGGCTCTCGAAACACCATATATTTT

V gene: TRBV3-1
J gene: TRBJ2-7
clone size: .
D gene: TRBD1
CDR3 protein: CASSPNGQGATSYEQYF
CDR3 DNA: TGTGCCAGCAGCCCCAACGGGCAGGGGGCGACCTCCTACGAGCAGTACTTC

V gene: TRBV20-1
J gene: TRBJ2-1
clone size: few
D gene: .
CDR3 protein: CSAEGAYNEQFF
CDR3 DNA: TGCAGTGCGGAGGGAGCCTACAATGAGCAGTTCTTC

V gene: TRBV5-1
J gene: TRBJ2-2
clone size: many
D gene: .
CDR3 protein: CASSLYAVNTGELFF
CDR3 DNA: TGCGCCAGCAGCTTGTATGCAGTTAACACCGGGGAGCTGTTTTTT

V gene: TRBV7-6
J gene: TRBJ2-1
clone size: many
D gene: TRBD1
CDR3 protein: CASSHLGQPNEQFF
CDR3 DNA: TGTGCCAGCAGCCACCTGGGACAGCCGAATGAGCAGTTCTTC

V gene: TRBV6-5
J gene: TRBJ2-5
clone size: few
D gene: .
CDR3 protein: CASSYSKPLGPETQYF
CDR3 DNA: TGTGCCAGCAGTTACTCGAAGCCTCTAGGGCCAGAGACCCAGTACTTC

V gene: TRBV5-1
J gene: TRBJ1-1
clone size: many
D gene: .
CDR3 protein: CASSAEQGRNTEAFF
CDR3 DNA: TGCGCCAGCAGCGCTGAACAGGGAAGAAACACTGAAGCTTTCTTT

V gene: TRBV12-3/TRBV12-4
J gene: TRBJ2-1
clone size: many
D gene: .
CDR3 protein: CASRGPFGEQFF
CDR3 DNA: TGTGCCAGCAGGGGACCGTTTGGGGAGCAGTTCTTC

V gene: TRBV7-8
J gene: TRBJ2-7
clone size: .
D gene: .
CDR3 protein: CASSFSVGFYEQYF
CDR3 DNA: TGTGCCAGCAGCTTCTCCGTGGGGTTCTACGAGCAGTACTTC

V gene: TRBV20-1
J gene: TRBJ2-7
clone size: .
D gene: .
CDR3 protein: CSARETCGSYEQYF
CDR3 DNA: TGCAGTGCTAGAGAGACTTGCGGAAGCTACGAGCAGTACTTC

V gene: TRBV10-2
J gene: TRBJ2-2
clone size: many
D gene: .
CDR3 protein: CASSESGGVSGELFF
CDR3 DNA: TGCGCCAGCAGTGAGTCCGGTGGTGTTTCCGGGGAGCTGTTTTTT

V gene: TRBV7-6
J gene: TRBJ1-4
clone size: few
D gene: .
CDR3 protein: CASSLVTAPYNEKLFF
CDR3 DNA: TGTGCCAGCAGCTTGGTAACGGCTCCCTATAATGAAAAACTGTTTTTT

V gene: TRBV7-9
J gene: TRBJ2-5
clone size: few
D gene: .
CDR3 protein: CASSLTQGTVETQYF
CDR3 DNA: TGTGCCAGCAGCTTAACGCAGGGTACGGTGGAGACCCAGTACTTC

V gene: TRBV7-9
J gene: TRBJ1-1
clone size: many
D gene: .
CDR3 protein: CASSGAAIWAEAFF
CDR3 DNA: TGTGCCAGCAGCGGGGCAGCCATTTGGGCTGAAGCTTTCTTT

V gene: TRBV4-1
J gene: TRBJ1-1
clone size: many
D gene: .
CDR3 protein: CASSLPRDGNTEAFF
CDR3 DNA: TGCGCCAGCAGCCTACCCCGGGACGGGAACACTGAAGCTTTCTTT

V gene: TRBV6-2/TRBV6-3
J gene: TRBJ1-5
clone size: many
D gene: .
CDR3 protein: CASSSGHYSNQPQHF
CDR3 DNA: TGTGCCAGCAGTTCCGGACACTATAGCAATCAGCCCCAGCATTTT

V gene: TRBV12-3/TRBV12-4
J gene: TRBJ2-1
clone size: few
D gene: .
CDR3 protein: CASRPGRDFPGNEQFF
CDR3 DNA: TGTGCCAGCAGGCCCGGCCGGGACTTCCCTGGGAATGAGCAGTTCTTC

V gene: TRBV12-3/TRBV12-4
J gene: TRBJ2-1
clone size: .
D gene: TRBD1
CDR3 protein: CASSLGGTGPRNEQFF
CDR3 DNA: TGTGCCAGCAGTTTAGGGGGGACAGGGCCAAGGAATGAGCAGTTCTTC

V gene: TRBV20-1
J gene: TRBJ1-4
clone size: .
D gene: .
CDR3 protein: CSASPGDGVKLFF
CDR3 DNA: TGCAGTGCTAGTCCAGGGGACGGTGTTAAACTGTTTTTT

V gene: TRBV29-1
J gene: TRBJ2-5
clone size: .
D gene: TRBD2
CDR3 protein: CSTSPATGGETQYF
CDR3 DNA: TGCAGCACCTCCCCGGCTACCGGGGGGGAGACCCAGTACTTC